These 10 T cell receptor beta chains were sequenced from one sample in a study of T cells in women clearing cervical HPV infection. This table comes from immunoSEQ multiplex PCR, and its TCRdb copy is limited to in-frame clones, with some not included. The specimen's table records 25,000 to 30,000 clones. Sequenced material: blood buffy coat. Receptors originate from a woman between 18 and 69 years old with a cervical HPV16 infection that either progressed to CIN3+ or cleared (not recorded which).

A note on this clone: Coverage ceases 3 residues before the CDR3 finishes, and the germline J gene fills in the end. The chain has TRBV4-1 and TRBJ2-2; D not certain. Trimming removed 3 bases from V and 4 bases from J, with 18 bases in between. The CDR3 extends over 17 amino acids. CDR1 is MGHRA, CDR2 YSYEKL, per germline. Incomplete CDR3 DNA: TGCGCCAGCAGCCATACGGAGTTAGGGCCTTCCACCGGGGAG. This sequence encodes CASSHTELGPSTGE. The full-length CDR3 reads as CASSHTELGPSTGELFF.

Concerning this clone itself: Sequencing ends 3 residues short of the CDR3 end; the germline J gene provides the rest. The chain links TRBV20-1 to TRBJ2-7; 10 bases line up with TRBD1. Trimming at V came to 0 bases and at J to 5 bases, leaving 7 bases not matched to a gene. CDR1 DFQATT and CDR2 SNEGSKA come from the germline V gene (reference sequence). The CDR3 spans 15 residues. The CDR3 DNA, read in part, is TGCAGTGCTAGAGAAACCGGGACAGGGGACCACGAG. It is translated as CSARETGTGDHE. The whole CDR3 is CSARETGTGDHEQYF.

Of note for this clone: The sequence runs out 3 residues before the end of the CDR3; the remainder is reconstructed from the germline J gene. The chain joins TRBV7-9 to TRBJ1-2; TRBD1 might be the D (5 bases). Per germline, CDR1 SEHNR and CDR2 FQNEAQ (reference sequence). CDR3 size: 14 residues. Partial CDR3 DNA: TGTGCCAGCAGTTACAGGTATTCGACAGATACC. This encodes CASSYRYSTDT. The CDR3 as a whole reads CASSYRYSTDTYTF.

With regard to this clone: Sequencing ends 3 residues short of the CDR3 end; the germline J gene provides the rest. V and J are TRBV30 and TRBJ2-7; a possible D gene is TRBD1 (5 bases). CDR3 length: 12 amino acids. V shed 3 bases and J shed 4 bases, with 10 bases lying between them. The germline V gene has CDR1 GTSNPN and CDR2 SVGIG (reference sequence). CDR3 sequence reads: CAWSEDTYEQYF. The sequenced part of the CDR3 DNA is TGTGCCTGGAGCGAGGACACTTACGAG.

On this clone itself: Read data end 3 residues before the CDR3 end; the end is taken from the germline J gene. The chain combines TRBV27 with TRBJ2-4, with TRBD1 matching 9 bases. Germline assignment: CDR1 MNHEY and CDR2 SMNVEV (reference sequence). The trim removed 6 bases at V and 6 bases at J, leaving 6 bases unmatched. The CDR3 totals 14 residues. The covered CDR3 bases are TGTGCCAGCAGAAAACAGGGGGCGGTAAACATT. Its translation: CASRKQGAVNI. The whole CDR3 protein reads CASRKQGAVNIQYF.

As concerns this clone: The observed sequence ends 3 residues before the CDR3 terminus, with the missing tail filled in from the germline J gene. V gene TRBV7-2 combines with J gene TRBJ2-5; D gene uncertain. The V and J ends lost 5 bases and 4 bases respectively, with 14 bases between them. The V gene's germline CDR1 is SGHTA and CDR2 FQGNSA. The CDR3 is 14 residues long. Partial CDR3 DNA: TGTGCCAGCAGCCGCCCATTGAGCTTAGAGACC. It yields the protein CASSRPLSLET. The full CDR3 sequence reads CASSRPLSLETQYF.

Turning to this clone: The read terminates 3 residues ahead of where the CDR3 ends, so the germline J gene completes it. The genes are TRBV6-4 and TRBJ2-5, with TRBD1 matching 10 bases. CDR1 is MRHNA, CDR2 SNTAGT, per germline. CDR3 length: 14 amino acids. With V trimmed by 10 bases and J by 2 bases, 7 bases remained unmatched. Incomplete CDR3 DNA: TGTGCCACCGCCGGGGACAGGGGACAAGAGACC. Protein product: CATAGDRGQET. The whole CDR3 protein reads CATAGDRGQETQYF.

Remarks on this clone: Read coverage stops 3 residues before the CDR3 terminus; the germline J gene supplies the remainder. J is TRBJ2-1 and V is TRBV5-1; the D gene is possibly TRBD1 (5 bases). The V gene lost 0 bases and the J gene lost 8 bases, with 15 bases spanning the gap. The CDR3 contains 15 residues. Per germline, CDR1 SGHRS and CDR2 YFSETQ. CDR3: CASSLVTDLPHEQFF. CDR3 DNA (partial): TGCGCCAGCAGCTTGGTGACAGACCTCCCCCATGAG.

To note about this clone: Coverage ceases 3 residues before the CDR3 finishes, and the germline J gene fills in the end. This sequence joins TRBV7-2 and TRBJ1-1, with 8 bases fitting TRBD1. With 4 bases clipped from V and 5 bases from J, the junction kept 9 bases outside the gene matches. The germline V gene has CDR1 SGHTA and CDR2 FQGNSA. CDR3 length equals 15 residues. CDR3 DNA (partial): TGTGCCAGCAGCTGGGGGGACAGGTGGGTGACTGAA. Translation gives CASSWGDRWVTE. The entire CDR3 is CASSWGDRWVTEAFF.

Note on this clone: The read halts 3 residues ahead of the CDR3 end, with the missing end drawn from the germline J gene. V and J are TRBV30 and TRBJ1-2, with a possible D match to TRBD1 (6 bases). The CDR3 covers 15 residues. Germline CDR1 GTSNPN, CDR2 SVGIG (reference sequence). V lost 2 bases, J lost 4 bases, and 17 bases lay in between. The CDR3 DNA, read in part, is TGTGCCTGGAGTCCCCGTACAGGGTTGGGCTATGGC. Translated, it gives CAWSPRTGLGYG. The complete CDR3 protein is CAWSPRTGLGYGYTF.